These T cell receptor beta chains were read from a single sample in a study of blood T cells in healthy people across ages. One entry per CDR3 protein, called by TCRdb with MiXCR from the 5' RACE reads. The data show hundreds of thousands of distinct CDR3 sequences, roughly three fifths seen once. The sample consisted of blood. These receptors were collected from a man aged 35-49 years in good health. CDR3s leave out the opening cysteine and the closing phenylalanine or tryptophan. The listing skips clone size in some rows; elsewhere it reads once, few, many or a size class.

>TRBV6-2/TRBV6-3|.|TRBJ2-1
ASSYRTGDYNEQF
>TRBV29-1|.|TRBJ2-1
SVEMGMGNNEQF
>TRBV20-1|few|TRBJ2-3
SASLPDTQY
>TRBV29-1|.|TRBJ2-6
SAQGDANVLT
>TRBV28|few|TRBJ2-5
ASMYVGGETQY
>TRBV6-1|.|TRBJ1-1
ASSEASGDTEAF
>TRBV20-1|few|TRBJ2-7
SAPPRQGESYEQY
>TRBV12-3/TRBV12-4|.|TRBJ1-6
ASSWGQGARGSPLH
>TRBV3-1|.|TRBJ1-1
ASSQVQGDTEAF
>TRBV11-2|.|TRBJ2-1
ASSLERWDEQF
>TRBV7-3|.|TRBJ2-3
ASSSPGLAGGMQY
>TRBV5-1|few|TRBJ2-7
ASSFGWSVSSSYEQY
>TRBV28|.|TRBJ2-1
ASSYPGQGVYNEQF
>TRBV3-1|.|TRBJ2-1
ASSQLKGRGSYNEQF
>TRBV2|.|TRBJ1-2
ASSESNLNYGYT
>TRBV10-3|.|TRBJ2-4
AISETGYEAKNIQY
>TRBV20-1|.|TRBJ2-7
SAGDRVSYEQY
>TRBV9|.|TRBJ1-6
ASSILGDNSPLH
>TRBV5-4|many|TRBJ1-6
ASSGWTGEPLH
>TRBV20-1|few|TRBJ1-2
SARMGGTNYGYT
>TRBV9|few|TRBJ2-5
ASSVRDRAEVQY